These 4 T cell receptor beta chains originate from one sample sequenced in a study of T-cell reconstitution after alpha-beta-depleted transplantation in children. A TCRbeta library incorporating unique molecular identifiers was prepared. TCRdb itself ran the PCR reads through MiXCR, one entry per CDR3 protein. The repertoire consists of around 400,000 distinct CDR3 sequences, with roughly 22% occurring once and the leading ten covering around 4%. The sequencing here drew on PBMCs from the stem cell graft donor, taken from the stem cell graft. These receptor sequences come from a human donor who donated a stem cell graft to a child with acute myeloid leukemia.

This clonotype was seen more than once but under ten times. CDR3 region: CSATSGGYQPQHF. The CDR3 nucleotides are TGCAGTGCAACTTCTGGGGGCTATCAGCCCCAGCATTTT. The V call is TRBV20-1, the J call TRBJ1-5; TRBD1 might be the D (6 bases). Germline V lookup: CDR1 DFQATT, CDR2 SNEGSKA (reference sequence). V gave up 6 bases and J gave up 5 bases, with 14 bases separating them. This CDR3 is built from 13 residues.

The chain couples TRBV12-3 or TRBV12-4 to TRBJ2-3, with 7 positions matching TRBD2. The CDR3 consists of 16 residues. Germline trimming cut 6 bases from V and 2 bases from J; bases unmatched to any gene: 11. The CDR3 loop is CASSLHSGSLTDTQYF. DNA of the CDR3: TGTGCCAGCAGCCTTCATAGCGGGTCTCTCACAGATACGCAGTATTTT.

This clonotype was picked up many times. The chain combines TRBV29-1 with TRBJ2-3, with a weak D call TRBD2 (6 bases). V was cut by 8 bases and J by 8 bases, with 14 bases left in between. This CDR3 region has 11 residues. Germline-derived CDR1 and CDR2 are SQVTM and ANQGSEA. The DNA for the CDR3 is TGCAGCATCCGACTAGACAGTACGCAGTATTTT. It is translated as CSIRLDSTQYF.

This clonotype was counted ten times or more. This chain joins TRBV20-1 and TRBJ2-3; D not resolved. V was shortened by 4 bases and J by 3 bases, with 11 bases between the two germline ends. The CDR3 runs to 13 residues. Germline values: CDR1 DFQATT, CDR2 SNEGSKA (reference sequence). The CDR3 is CSAIDGWTDTQYF. The CDR3 bases are TGCAGTGCTATAGATGGGTGGACAGATACGCAGTATTTT.